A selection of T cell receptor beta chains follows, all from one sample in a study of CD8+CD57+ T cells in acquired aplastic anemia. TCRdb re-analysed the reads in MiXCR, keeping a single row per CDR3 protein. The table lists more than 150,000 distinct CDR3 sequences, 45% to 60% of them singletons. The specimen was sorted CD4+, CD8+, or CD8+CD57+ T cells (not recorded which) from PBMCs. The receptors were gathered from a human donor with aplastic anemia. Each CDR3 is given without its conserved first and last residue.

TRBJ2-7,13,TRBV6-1,ASSLTGGSINEQY
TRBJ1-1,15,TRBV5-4,ASSPLLGVGRDTEAF
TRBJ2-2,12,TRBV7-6,ASSFQGNAGELF
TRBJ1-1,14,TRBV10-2,ASSARAGGGNTEAF
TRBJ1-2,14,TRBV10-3,AISDSGTGGWYGYT
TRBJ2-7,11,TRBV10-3,ATGLAGSYEQY
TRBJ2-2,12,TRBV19,ASSEGLGPGELF
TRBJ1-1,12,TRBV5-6,ASSPQVLNTEAF
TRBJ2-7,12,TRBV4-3,ASSQGDETYEQY
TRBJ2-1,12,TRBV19,ASWDSRSYNEQF
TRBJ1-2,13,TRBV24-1,ATSDGGPRSYGYT
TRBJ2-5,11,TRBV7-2,AAGAGPQETQY
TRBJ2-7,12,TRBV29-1,SPQPRTGNGEQY
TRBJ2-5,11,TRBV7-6,ASSLAYQETQY
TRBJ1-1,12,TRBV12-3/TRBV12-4,ASTLSTMATEAF
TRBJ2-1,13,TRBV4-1,ASSQGEDHYNEQF
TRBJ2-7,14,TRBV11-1,ASSSHQGARSYEQY
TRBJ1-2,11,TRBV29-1,SVEDRENYGYT
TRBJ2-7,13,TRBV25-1,ASSDAHWTSYEQY
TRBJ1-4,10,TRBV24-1,ATSGGGEKLF
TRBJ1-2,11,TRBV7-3,ASTREDNYGYT
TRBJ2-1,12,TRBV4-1,ASSQAILDGEQF
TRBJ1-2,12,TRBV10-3,AISESRGDYGYT
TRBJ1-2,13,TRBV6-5,ASSFSSLNNYGYT
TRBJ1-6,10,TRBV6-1,ASRVQNSPLH
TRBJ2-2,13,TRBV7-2,ASSLAGRRGGELF
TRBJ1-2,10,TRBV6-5,ASSSGGDGYT
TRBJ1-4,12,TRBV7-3,ASSPGGANEKLF
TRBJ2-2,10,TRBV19,ASSISTGELF
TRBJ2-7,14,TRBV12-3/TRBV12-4,ASSLGGWLAGSEQY
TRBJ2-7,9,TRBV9,ASSVGDEQY
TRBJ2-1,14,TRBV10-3,AISVSSGSSYNEQF
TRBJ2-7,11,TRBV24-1,ATSDSDSYEQY
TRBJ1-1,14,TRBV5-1,ASSSGGHASGTEAF
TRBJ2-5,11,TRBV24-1,ATSDSGLETQY
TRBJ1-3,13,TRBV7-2,ASSPDRAPGNTIY
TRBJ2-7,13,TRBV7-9,ASSAGEGVSYEQY
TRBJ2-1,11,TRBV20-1,SARVAGSNEQF
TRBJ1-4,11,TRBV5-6,ASSDRNSEKLF
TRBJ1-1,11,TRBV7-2,ASSLDRAAEAF
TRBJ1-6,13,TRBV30,AWAPGSSYNSPLH
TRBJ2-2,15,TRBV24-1,ASSREQGFANTGELF